This TCR beta chain appears in the sequencing data of a study of shared clonotypes between healthy human individuals. Germline values: CDR1 MDHEN, CDR2 SYDVKM. This CDR3 is 15 amino acids long. The junction had 6 bases not matched to a gene; V was cut back by 6 bases and J by 1 base. The protocol was immunoSEQ multiplex PCR, while the TCRdb copy is restricted to in-frame clones and leaves out a portion. Among about 510,000 clones listed, approximately 95% were seen once. The chain joins TRBV28 to TRBJ2-7; 10 bases agree with TRBD2. The source of this sequence is a woman in her 30s in good health. What was sequenced was naive CD4+ T cells sorted from blood. Subset of the sample: CD45RA+ positively selected. CDR3 in amino acids: CASRPSGRGSYEQYF. The CDR3 nucleotides read TGTGCCAGCAGACCCAGCGGGAGGGGGTCCTACGAGCAGTACTTC. Filled out from reference TRBV28 and TRBJ2-7, the complete variable domain reads DVKVTQSSRYLVKRTGEKVFLECVQDMDHENMFWYRQDPGLGLRLIYFSYDVKMKEKGDIPEGYSVSREKKERFSLILESASTNQTSMYLCASRPSGRGSYEQYFGPGTRLTVT.